The clone carrying this T cell receptor beta chain was recorded many times. Its cognate antigen is unknown. The data stem from a study of T-cell reconstitution after alpha-beta-depleted transplantation in children. Study-level findings and limits: T-cell counts and diversity at one year following transplant were attributed mainly to newly produced T cells.

Preparation of the TCRbeta library used unique molecular identifiers. TCRdb fed the PCR reads into MiXCR, producing one record per CDR3 protein. Of fewer than 350,000 distinct CDR3 sequences in the sample, over 7% were seen once. V was cut by 3 bases and J by 5 bases, with 16 bases left in between. Germline V gene sequence: CDR1 DFQATT, CDR2 SNEGSKA (reference sequence). This CDR3 contains 14 residues. Sequences were derived from peripheral blood, sampled 360 days after TCRalphabeta/CD19-depleted stem cell transplant. The TCR comes from a female patient aged 2-10 years who had a stem cell transplant for Fanconi anemia, so the T cells may come from the graft donor. J is TRBJ1-1 and V is TRBV20-1, with D maybe TRBD1 (6 bases). Here the CDR3 DNA reads TGCAGTGCTAGGGAGGGGGGCGCGTGGACTGAAGCTTTCTTT. It is translated as CSAREGGAWTEAFF.